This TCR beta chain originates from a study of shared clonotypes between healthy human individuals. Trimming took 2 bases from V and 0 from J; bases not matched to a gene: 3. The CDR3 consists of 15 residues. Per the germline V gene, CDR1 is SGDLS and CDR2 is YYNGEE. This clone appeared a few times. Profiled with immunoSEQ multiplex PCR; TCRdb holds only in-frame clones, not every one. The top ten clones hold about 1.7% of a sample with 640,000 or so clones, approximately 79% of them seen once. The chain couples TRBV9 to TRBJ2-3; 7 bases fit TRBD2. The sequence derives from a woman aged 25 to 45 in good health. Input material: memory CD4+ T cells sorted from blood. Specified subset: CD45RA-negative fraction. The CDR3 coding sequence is TGTGCCAGCAGCGTCGGGGGGTTGAGCACAGATACGCAGTATTTT. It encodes CASSVGGLSTDTQYF. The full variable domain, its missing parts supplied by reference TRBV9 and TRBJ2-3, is DSGVTQTPKHLITATGQRVTLRCSPRSGDLSVYWYQQSLDQGLQFLIQYYNGEERAKGNILERFSAQQFPDLHSELNLSSLELGDSALYFCASSVGGLSTDTQYFGPGTRLTVL.